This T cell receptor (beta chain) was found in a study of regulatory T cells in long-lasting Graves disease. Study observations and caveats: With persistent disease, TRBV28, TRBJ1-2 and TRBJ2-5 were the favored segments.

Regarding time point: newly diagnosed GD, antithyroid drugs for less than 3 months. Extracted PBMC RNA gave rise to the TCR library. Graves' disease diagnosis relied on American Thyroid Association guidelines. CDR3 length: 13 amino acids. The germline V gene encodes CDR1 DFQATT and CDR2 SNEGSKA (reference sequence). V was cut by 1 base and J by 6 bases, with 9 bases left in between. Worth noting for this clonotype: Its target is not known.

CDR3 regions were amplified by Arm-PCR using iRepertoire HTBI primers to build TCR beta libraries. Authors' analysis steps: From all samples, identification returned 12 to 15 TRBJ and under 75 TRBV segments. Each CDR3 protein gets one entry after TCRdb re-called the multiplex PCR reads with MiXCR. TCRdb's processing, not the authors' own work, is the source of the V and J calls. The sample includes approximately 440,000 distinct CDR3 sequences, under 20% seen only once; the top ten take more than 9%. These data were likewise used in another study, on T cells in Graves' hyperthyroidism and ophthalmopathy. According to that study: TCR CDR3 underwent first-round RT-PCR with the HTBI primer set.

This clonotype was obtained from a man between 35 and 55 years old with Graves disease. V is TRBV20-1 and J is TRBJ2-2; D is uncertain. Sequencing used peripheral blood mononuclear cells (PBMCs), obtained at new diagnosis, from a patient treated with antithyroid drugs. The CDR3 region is CSARASAAGELFF. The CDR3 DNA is TGCAGTGCTAGAGCAAGCGCGGCCGGGGAGCTGTTTTTT.